This T cell receptor beta chain was recovered during a study of cytomegalovirus exposure and HLA in healthy donors. The assay was immunoSEQ multiplex PCR, and TCRdb's table has in-frame clones only and misses some. The sample consists of 100,000 to 150,000 clones, around 96% of them appearing once. The germline V gene encodes CDR1 MGHRA and CDR2 YSYEKL. The CDR3 loop spans 17 amino acids. V was clipped by 3 bases and J by 3 bases, with 17 bases between them. This TCR was recovered from a man aged 18 to 30 in good health and CMV-seronegative. The specimen sequenced was PBMCs. V is TRBV4-1 and J is TRBJ1-4, with D possibly being TRBD1 (5 bases). DNA for the CDR3: TGCGCCAGCAGCCATGTACCGGGACTTAATTCTAATGAAAAACTGTTTTTT. Protein sequence: CASSHVPGLNSNEKLFF.